This is a list of T cell receptor beta chains from one sample in a study of OX40 agonist ivuxolimab in advanced cancers. Sequenced by immunoSEQ multiplex PCR; TCRdb stores in-frame clones only, minus some. The repertoire consists of 60,000 to 85,000 clones, with roughly 91% occurring once and the leading ten covering around 2.4%. The sample consisted of CD4+ or CD8+ T cells sorted from blood, taken in a trial of the OX40 agonist ivuxolimab. The receptors shown here come from an adult with an advanced solid tumor such as melanoma, head and neck, liver or kidney cancer. CDR3s leave out the opening cysteine and the closing phenylalanine or tryptophan. Each record gives: J gene, V gene, CDR3 protein.

TRBJ2-7 | TRBV2 | ASRTSGTYEQY
TRBJ2-7 | TRBV28 | ASSLWGLAESSYEQY
TRBJ1-5 | TRBV27 | ASSPGQNQPQH
TRBJ2-5 | TRBV7-3 | ASSYHMLETQY
TRBJ2-4 | TRBV5-1 | ASSLGQFSPQY
TRBJ2-7 | TRBV11-3 | ASSLEGSEQY
TRBJ2-7 | TRBV4-1 | ASSQDQWDYEQY
TRBJ1-6 | TRBV5-1 | ASSLYRTNSPLH
TRBJ2-3 | TRBV19 | ASGNSGRAGTDTQY
TRBJ1-2 | TRBV19 | ASSPRDSVHGYT
TRBJ2-7 | TRBV5-1 | ASSLDHEQY
TRBJ1-1 | TRBV30 | AWSVGPWGAEAF
TRBJ2-2 | TRBV4-1 | ASSPPYLNTGELF
TRBJ1-1 | TRBV30 | AWIPGYHTEAF
TRBJ2-5 | TRBV5-4 | ASSIRTSGGPETQY
TRBJ1-1 | TRBV2 | ASSKGGSHTEAF
TRBJ2-3 | TRBV7-9 | ASSFLLSATDTQY
TRBJ2-1 | TRBV7-2 | ASRSSLAGSLAQF
TRBJ2-5 | TRBV27 | ASSFKEGETQY
TRBJ2-7 | TRBV28 | ASLAASYEQY
TRBJ1-5 | TRBV15 | ATSPRRMLSNQPQH
TRBJ1-2 | TRBV4-2 | ASSPQSTGGYGYT
TRBJ2-7 | TRBV5-1 | ASSLAGDMGEQY
TRBJ1-2 | TRBV6-5 | ASSRDYGYT
TRBJ1-4 | TRBV30 | AWQGVNEKLF